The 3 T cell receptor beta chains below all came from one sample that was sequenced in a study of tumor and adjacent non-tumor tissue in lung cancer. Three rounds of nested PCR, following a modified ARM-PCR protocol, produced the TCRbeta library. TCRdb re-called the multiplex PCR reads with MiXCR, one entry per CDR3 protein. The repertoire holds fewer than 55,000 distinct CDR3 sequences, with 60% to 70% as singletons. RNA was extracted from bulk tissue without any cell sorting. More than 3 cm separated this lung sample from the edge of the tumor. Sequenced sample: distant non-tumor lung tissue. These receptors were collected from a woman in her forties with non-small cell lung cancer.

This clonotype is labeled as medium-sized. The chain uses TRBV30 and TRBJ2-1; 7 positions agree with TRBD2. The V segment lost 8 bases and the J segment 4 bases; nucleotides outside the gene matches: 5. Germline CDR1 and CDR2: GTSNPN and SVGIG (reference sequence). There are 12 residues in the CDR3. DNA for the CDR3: TGTGCCCTACACGGGGGGTACAATGAGCAGTTCTTC. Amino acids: CALHGGYNEQFF.

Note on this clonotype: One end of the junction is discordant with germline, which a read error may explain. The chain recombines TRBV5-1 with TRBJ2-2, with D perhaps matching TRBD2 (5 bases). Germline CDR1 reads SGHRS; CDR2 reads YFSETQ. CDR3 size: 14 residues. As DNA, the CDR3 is TGCGCCAGCAGCTTGGGTCATTACACCGGGGAGCTGTTATTT. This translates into CASSLGHYTGELLF.

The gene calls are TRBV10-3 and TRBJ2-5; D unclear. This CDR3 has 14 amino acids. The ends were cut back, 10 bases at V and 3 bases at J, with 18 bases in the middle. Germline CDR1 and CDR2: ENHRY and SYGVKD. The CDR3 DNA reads TGTGCCACCATCGAATCTCCAGGTAAAGAGACCCAGTACTTC. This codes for CATIESPGKETQYF.